The present TCR beta chain was sequenced within a study of blood T cell repertoires in COVID-19 (dated by TCRdb to between 2020 and 2021). Regarding the complete study: The collaborator samples originated in the United States, Italy and Spain and spanned the acute and convalescent phases of COVID-19. The material from the prospective study consisted of cDNA or gDNA derived from T cells, B-cell-depleted T cells, or PBMCs. Deeply sampled blood TCRbeta repertoires from subjects exposed to, actively infected with, or recovered from COVID-19 were included in the dataset. A freely available public database, intended as a resource for researchers studying the immune response to SARS-CoV-2, is where the repertoires were released. The samples were drawn from the first 160 participants of the ongoing ImmuneRACE study and from more than 1,000 subjects provided by 6 global collaborators. Sample metadata almost always included a de-identified subject ID, COVID-19 status, age in years and sex. Where HLA class I and class II types were available, the types were taken from metadata supplied by the sample provider, not from assay-based typing. Overall study outcomes, separate from this receptor: The quantity of clinical and demographic metadata differed by source and by participant and was supplied without curation.

Enrolling through a virtual design, the prospective study's participants ranged in age from roughly 18 to 100 years and lived across about two dozen United States geographic areas. In the prospective study, cohorts were assigned on the basis of participant-reported clinical history obtained from a screening survey and a study questionnaire. Recovered participants in ImmuneRACE Cohort 3 were defined by two consecutive negative NP/OP PCR tests, clearance by a healthcare professional, or resolution of symptoms. In the prospective study, whole blood, serum and a nasopharyngeal or oropharyngeal swab were collected from each participant by mobile phlebotomists. Additional blood draws and questionnaires over an approximately 2-month period could optionally be provided by prospective study participants. Blood samples from the prospective study were shipped frozen or at room temperature prior to DNA extraction.

The CDR3 numbers 17 residues from cysteine through phenylalanine. CDR3 DNA is the only sequence kept; it has 51 bases, read in frame from the first base. V ends up 0 bases short and J 6 bases short, with an unmatched junction base count of 12. The germline V gene provides CDR1 LGHNA and CDR2 YNFKEQ. As for this clone: Its cognate antigen has yet to be identified. No base qualities exist here, and no much larger clone lies one base off it.

The immunoSEQ Assay, a bias-controlled multiplex PCR, was used to amplify TCRbeta CDR3 regions from genomic DNA. On the authors' methods: The number of nucleated cells in each sample was estimated from the amplification of reference gene primers within the assay. Sequence reads were collapsed and filtered to measure the absolute abundance of every unique TCRbeta CDR3 rearrangement. Productive Simpson clonality was computed per sample as the square root of Simpson's diversity index over productive rearrangements. Imported from immuneACCESS, the table was reduced by TCRdb to in-frame sequences with V and J called. These copies leave out some clones; in studies compared against another copy, an unresolved V gene accounts for under half, and the cause of the remainder is not known. V and J calls and clone size follow that table, whereas D and trimming were derived from the DNA. The sample records approximately 170,000 clones, about 84% of which are singletons. Of the sample, 9.5% to 15% is held by the ten largest clones.

The sample taken for sequencing was PBMCs or T cells enriched from blood (not recorded which). This sequence was found in a man aged 45-60 years who had recovered from COVID-19. This receptor chain uses TRBV4-2 and TRBJ1-2, with 8 bases matching TRBD1. The nucleotide sequence is TGTGCCAGCAGCCAAGATCAAGGGCAGGGGGCGTCTGATGGCTACACCTTC. Its translation is CASSQDQGQGASDGYTF.